This T cell receptor beta chain was profiled in a study of T cells in localized non-small cell lung cancer. The CDR3 contains 15 residues. V was shortened by 6 bases and J by 0 bases, with 13 bases between the two germline ends. Germline CDR1 KGHSH, CDR2 LQKENI. Only in-frame clones appear in the TCRdb table, and some are missing; sequencing was by immunoSEQ multiplex PCR. The repertoire holds a few thousand clones, 25% to 35% seen once, with about a sixth in the top ten. The chain has TRBV18 and TRBJ2-3; D is ambiguous. This receptor was taken from a female donor aged 60 or older with stage II squamous cell lung carcinoma. Sequencing used lung tumor tissue, obtained before any cancer treatment. The CDR3 loop reads CASSQEEWSTDTQYF. In DNA, the CDR3 is TGTGCCAGCTCCCAGGAAGAGTGGAGCACAGATACGCAGTATTTT.